This paragraph covers one TCR beta chain sequence. Antigen unknown. The CDR3 totals 13 residues. V was clipped by 9 bases and J by 8 bases, with 17 bases between them. Germline values: CDR1 LNHDA, CDR2 SQIVND (reference sequence). This record comes from a study of OX40 agonist ivuxolimab in advanced cancers. As for the study in general: Melanoma, hepatocellular carcinoma, head and neck or renal cell cancer occurred in dose-escalation patients. General observations from the study: There was clonal expansion of CD4+ and CD8+ blood T cells by week 6 at 0.1 to 3.0 mg/kg. Researchers did not establish what antigens the expanded peripheral T cells target.

Here immunoSEQ multiplex PCR was the method, and the copy in TCRdb shows in-frame clones only, minus some. This sample carries some 83,000 clones, approximately 91% of them seen once, and the ten largest clones take more than 0.6%. No patient had autoimmune disease or received systemic immunosuppression. V is TRBV19 and J is TRBJ2-1, with D perhaps being TRBD1 or TRBD2 (5 bases each). The sample consisted of CD4+ or CD8+ T cells sorted from blood, taken in a trial of the OX40 agonist ivuxolimab. The receptor was isolated from an adult with an advanced solid tumor such as melanoma, head and neck, liver or kidney cancer. The CDR3 nucleotides read TGTGCCAGGGGGCCAAATGGACTGCATGAGCAGTTCTTC. This gives the protein CARGPNGLHEQFF.